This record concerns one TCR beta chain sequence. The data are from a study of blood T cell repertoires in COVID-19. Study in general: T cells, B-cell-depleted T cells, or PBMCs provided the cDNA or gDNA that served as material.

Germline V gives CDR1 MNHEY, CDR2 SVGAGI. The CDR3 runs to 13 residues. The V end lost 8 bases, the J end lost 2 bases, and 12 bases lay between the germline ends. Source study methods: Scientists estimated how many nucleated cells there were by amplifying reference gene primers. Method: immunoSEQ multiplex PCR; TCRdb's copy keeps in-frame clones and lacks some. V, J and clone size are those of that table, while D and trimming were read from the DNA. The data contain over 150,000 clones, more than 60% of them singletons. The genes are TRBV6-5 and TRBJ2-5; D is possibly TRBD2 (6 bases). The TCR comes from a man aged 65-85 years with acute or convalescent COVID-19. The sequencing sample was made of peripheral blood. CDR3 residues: CASLSGAQETQYF. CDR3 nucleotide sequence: TGTGCCAGCCTTTCGGGAGCGCAAGAGACCCAGTACTTC.